The 5 T cell receptor beta chains reported below all come from one sample, sequenced in a study of blood T cell repertoires in COVID-19. Assay used: immunoSEQ multiplex PCR; TCRdb lists only in-frame clones, some missing. The profile covers a few hundred thousand clones, with 65% to 90% appearing a single time and roughly 4% taken by the ten largest. The sequenced sample was PBMCs or T cells enriched from blood (not recorded which). All receptors derive from a middle-aged woman with acute COVID-19.

This rearrangement joins TRBV3-1 (or the pseudogene TRBV3-2) to TRBJ2-5, with D possibly TRBD1 on 5 matching bases. The germline gives CDR1 LGHDT, CDR2 YNNKEL (reference sequence). The CDR3 spans 14 residues. The V gene lost 1 base and the J gene lost 7 bases, with 13 bases spanning the gap. The CDR3 loop is CASSQGVSQGTQYF. CDR3 nucleotides: TGTGCCAGCAGCCAAGGAGTATCCCAGGGGACCCAGTACTTC.

This clone was counted a single time. V and J are TRBV5-4 and TRBJ2-6, with 9 bases that match TRBD1. The CDR3 totals 17 residues. V lost 5 bases to trimming and J lost 3 bases; unmatched junction nucleotides: 9. Germline V CDR1 and CDR2: SGHNT, YYREEE (reference sequence). The DNA for the CDR3 is TGTGCCAGCAGTCGGGACAGGGTGGGGATTGGGGCCAACGTCCTGACTTTC. Amino acids: CASSRDRVGIGANVLTF.

The V and J genes are TRBV28 and TRBJ2-3, with a weak D call TRBD2 (7 bases). This CDR3 has 14 residues. Trimming took 8 bases from V and 1 from J, leaving 13 bases between them. The germline gives CDR1 MDHEN, CDR2 SYDVKM. The CDR3 nucleotides are TGTGCCAGCCTGGGGGCGGGGGGCACAGATACGCAGTATTTT. Translation gives CASLGAGGTDTQYF.

The V and J genes are TRBV25-1 and TRBJ1-1; no firm D call. CDR3 length: 17 residues. Trimming stripped 2 bases from V and 1 base from J, with 17 bases between. Germline V lookup: CDR1 MGHDK, CDR2 SYGVNS. The CDR3 region has the DNA TGTGCCAGCAGTGAAGATGGGATTCGGGGTAGGAACACTGAAGCTTTCTTT. This sequence encodes CASSEDGIRGRNTEAFF. Combining the CDR3 with reference TRBV25-1 and TRBJ1-1 gives the whole variable domain EADIYQTPRYLVIGTGKKITLECSQTMGHDKMYWYQQDPGMELHLIHYSYGVNSTEKGDLSSESTVSRIRTEHFPLTLESARPSHTSQYLCASSEDGIRGRNTEAFFGQGTRLTVV.

This chain links TRBV3-1 (or the pseudogene TRBV3-2) with TRBJ1-6; unclear D gene. V lost 6 bases and J 7 bases, leaving 7 bases between the germline ends. The CDR3 runs 12 residues. CDR1 and CDR2 from the germline V gene are LGHDT and YNNKEL (reference sequence). CDR3 sequence reads: CASRSGNSPLHF. For the CDR3, the DNA is TGTGCCAGCAGGAGCGGGAATTCACCCCTCCACTTT.